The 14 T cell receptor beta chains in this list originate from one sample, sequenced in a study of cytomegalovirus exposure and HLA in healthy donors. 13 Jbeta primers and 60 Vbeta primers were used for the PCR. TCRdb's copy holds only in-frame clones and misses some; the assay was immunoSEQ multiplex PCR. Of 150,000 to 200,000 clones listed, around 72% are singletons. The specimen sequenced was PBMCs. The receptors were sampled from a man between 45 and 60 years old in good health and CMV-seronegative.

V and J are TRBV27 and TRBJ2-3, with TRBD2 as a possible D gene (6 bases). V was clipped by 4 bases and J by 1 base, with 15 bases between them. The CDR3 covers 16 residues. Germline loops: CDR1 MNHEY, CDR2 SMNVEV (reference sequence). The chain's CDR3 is CASSSGLRGGTDTQYF. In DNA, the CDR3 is TGTGCCAGCAGTTCGGGACTCCGAGGGGGCACAGATACGCAGTATTTT.

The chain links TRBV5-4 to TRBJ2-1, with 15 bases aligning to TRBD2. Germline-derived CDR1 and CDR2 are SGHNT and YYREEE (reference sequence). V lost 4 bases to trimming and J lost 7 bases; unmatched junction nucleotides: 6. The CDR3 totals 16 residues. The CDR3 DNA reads TGTGCCAGCAGCGGGGGACTAGCGGGGGGCCAGAATGAGCAGTTCTTC. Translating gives CASSGGLAGGQNEQFF.

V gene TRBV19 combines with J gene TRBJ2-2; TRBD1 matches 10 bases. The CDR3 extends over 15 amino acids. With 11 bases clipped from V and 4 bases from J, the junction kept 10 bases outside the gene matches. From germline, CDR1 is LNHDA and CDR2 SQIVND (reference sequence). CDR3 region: CAGLTGTGVTGELFF. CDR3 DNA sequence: TGTGCCGGACTAACCGGGACAGGGGTCACCGGGGAGCTGTTTTTT.

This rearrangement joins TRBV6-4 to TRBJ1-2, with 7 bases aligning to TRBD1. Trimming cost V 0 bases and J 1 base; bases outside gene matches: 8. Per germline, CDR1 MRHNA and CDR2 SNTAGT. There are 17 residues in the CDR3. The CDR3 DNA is TGTGCCAGCAGTGACTCAGGGACAGTGAGCCTTAACTATGGCTACACCTTC. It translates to CASSDSGTVSLNYGYTF.

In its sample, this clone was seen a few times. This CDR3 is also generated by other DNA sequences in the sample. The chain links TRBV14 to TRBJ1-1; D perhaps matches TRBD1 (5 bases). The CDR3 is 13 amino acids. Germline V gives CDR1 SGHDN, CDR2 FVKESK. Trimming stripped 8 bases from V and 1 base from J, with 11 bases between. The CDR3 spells CASSVGGNTEAFF. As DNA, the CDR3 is TGTGCCAGCTCCGTGGGGGGGAACACTGAAGCTTTCTTT. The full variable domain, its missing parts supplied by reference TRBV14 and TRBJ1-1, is EAGVTQFPSHSVIEKGQTVTLRCDPISGHDNLYWYRRVMGKEIKFLLHFVKESKQDESGMPNNRFLAERTGGTYSTLKVQPAELEDSGVYFCASSVGGNTEAFFGQGTRLTVV.

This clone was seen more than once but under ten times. CDR3 coding DNA: TGTGCCAGCAGCTCGAAGTGGCTCGAGCAGTACTTC. Translated, it gives CASSSKWLEQYF. This chain links TRBV4-2 with TRBJ2-7; D is ambiguous. The germline V gene has CDR1 LGHNA and CDR2 YNFKEQ. The CDR3 is made up of 12 amino acids. The ends were cut back, 5 bases at V and 6 bases at J, with 11 bases in the middle.

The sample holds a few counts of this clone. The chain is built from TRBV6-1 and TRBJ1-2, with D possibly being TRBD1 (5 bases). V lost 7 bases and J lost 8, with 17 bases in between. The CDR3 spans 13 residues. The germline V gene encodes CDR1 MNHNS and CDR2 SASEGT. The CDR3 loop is CASIPAGPRGYTF. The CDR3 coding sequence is TGTGCCAGCATCCCGGCAGGGCCCAGGGGCTACACCTTC.

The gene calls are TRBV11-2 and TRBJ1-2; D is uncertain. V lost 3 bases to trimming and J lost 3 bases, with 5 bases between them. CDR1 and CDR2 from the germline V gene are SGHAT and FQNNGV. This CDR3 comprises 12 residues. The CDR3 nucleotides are TGTGCCAGCAGCTTCCGTTACTATGGCTACACCTTC. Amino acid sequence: CASSFRYYGYTF.

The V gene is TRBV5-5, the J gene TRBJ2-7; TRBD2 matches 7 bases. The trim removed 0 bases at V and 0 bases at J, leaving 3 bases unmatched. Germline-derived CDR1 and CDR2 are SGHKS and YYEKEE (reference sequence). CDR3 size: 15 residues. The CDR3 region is CASSLGLAVSYEQYF. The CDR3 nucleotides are TGTGCCAGCAGCTTGGGTCTAGCGGTCTCCTACGAGCAGTACTTC. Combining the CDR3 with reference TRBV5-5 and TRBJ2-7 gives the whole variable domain DAGVTQSPTHLIKTRGQQVTLRCSPISGHKSVSWYQQVLGQGPQFIFQYYEKEERGRGNFPDRFSARQFPNYSSELNVNALLLGDSALYLCASSLGLAVSYEQYFGPGTRLTVT.

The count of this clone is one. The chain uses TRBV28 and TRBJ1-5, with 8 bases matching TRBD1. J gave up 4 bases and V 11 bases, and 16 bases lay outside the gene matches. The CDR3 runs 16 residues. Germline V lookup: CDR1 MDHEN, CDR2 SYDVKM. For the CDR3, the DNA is TGTGCCTGTCACAAACCCGGACAGGGAAGGAATCAGCCCCAGCATTTT. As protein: CACHKPGQGRNQPQHF.

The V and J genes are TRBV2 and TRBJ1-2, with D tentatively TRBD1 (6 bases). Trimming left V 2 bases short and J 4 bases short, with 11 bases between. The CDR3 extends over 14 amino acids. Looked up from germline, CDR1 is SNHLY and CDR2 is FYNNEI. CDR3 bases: TGTGCCAGCAGTGAAAGGGGGACGGGCTATGGCTACACCTTC. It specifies CASSERGTGYGYTF.

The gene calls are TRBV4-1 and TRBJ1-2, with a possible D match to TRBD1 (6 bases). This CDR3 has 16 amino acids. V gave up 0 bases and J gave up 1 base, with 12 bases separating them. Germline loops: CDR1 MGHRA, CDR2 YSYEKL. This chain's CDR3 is CASSQDYGQLNYGYTF. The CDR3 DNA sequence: TGCGCCAGCAGCCAAGACTATGGACAGCTTAACTATGGCTACACCTTC.

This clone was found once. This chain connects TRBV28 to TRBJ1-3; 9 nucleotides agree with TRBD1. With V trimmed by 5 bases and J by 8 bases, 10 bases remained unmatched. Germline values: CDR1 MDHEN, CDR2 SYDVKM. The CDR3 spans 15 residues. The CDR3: CASSTPQGAGYTIYF. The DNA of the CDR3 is TGTGCCAGCAGTACCCCACAGGGGGCAGGGTACACCATATATTTT.

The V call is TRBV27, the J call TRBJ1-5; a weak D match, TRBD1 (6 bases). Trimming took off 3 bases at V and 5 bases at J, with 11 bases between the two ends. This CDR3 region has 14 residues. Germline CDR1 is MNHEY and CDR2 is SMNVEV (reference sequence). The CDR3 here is CASSLGTPYQPQHF. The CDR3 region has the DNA TGTGCCAGCAGTTTGGGGACACCCTATCAGCCCCAGCATTTT.